This record looks at one TCR beta chain sequence and its context. V lost 1 base and J 4 bases, leaving 12 bases between the germline ends. This CDR3 is 15 amino acids long. CDR1 MGHRA and CDR2 YSYEKL come from the germline V gene. 60 Vbeta and 13 Jbeta primers were used in PCR. The assay was immunoSEQ multiplex PCR, and TCRdb's table has in-frame clones only and misses some. The sample has about 230,000 clones, approximately 84% seen once. The sample is drawn from a study of cytomegalovirus exposure and HLA in healthy donors. Sequencing was carried out using PBMCs. This receptor was identified in a girl aged 2-10 years in good health and CMV-seronegative. This chain uses TRBV4-1 with TRBJ2-3; D is possibly TRBD2 (7 bases). The CDR3 sequence: CASSQGGGGADTQYF. CDR3 in DNA: TGCGCCAGCAGCCAAGGTGGAGGGGGGGCAGATACGCAGTATTTT.